A single sample is the source of the 15 T cell receptor beta chains below, sequenced in a study of blood T cell repertoires in COVID-19. Using immunoSEQ multiplex PCR, the repertoire was profiled, and TCRdb retains in-frame clones only, with some absent. The table includes approximately 63,000 clones, less than 90% detected once. Sequencing used peripheral blood. The receptors originated from a man older than 75 in a cohort sampled during active COVID-19.

J is TRBJ1-4 and V is TRBV5-1, with TRBD1 identical over 9 bases. Losses at the gene ends were 4 bases for V and 8 bases for J; bases not matched to a gene: 9. Germline assignment: CDR1 SGHRS and CDR2 YFSETQ. The CDR3 runs 15 residues. Here the CDR3 DNA reads TGCGCCAGCAGCCAGATACAGGGGGCTCAAGAAAAACTGTTTTTT. Translation: CASSQIQGAQEKLFF.

This chain uses TRBV19 with TRBJ2-7; no definite D call. The CDR3 sequence is 16 residues long. Germline V gene sequence: CDR1 LNHDA, CDR2 SQIVND (reference sequence). V gave up 2 bases and J gave up 2 bases, with 16 bases separating them. The DNA of the CDR3 is TGTGCCAGTAGTATATCTCAGCCAGGAAACACCTACGAGCAGTACTTC. Its translation is CASSISQPGNTYEQYF.

The CDR3 coding sequence is TGTGCCAGCAGTTACCCTCGGGAGCAGTTCTTC. This gives the protein CASSYPREQFF. The rearrangement joins TRBV28 to TRBJ2-1; D call uncertain. Germline assignment: CDR1 MDHEN and CDR2 SYDVKM. The CDR3 length is 11 residues. Trimming pared 4 bases from V and 10 bases from J, leaving 8 bases between.

The rearrangement uses TRBV7-3 and TRBJ1-2; 7 positions agree with TRBD1. The germline CDR1 and CDR2 sequences are SGHTA and FQGTGA. The CDR3 extends over 16 amino acids. The V segment lost 5 bases and the J segment 8 bases; nucleotides outside the gene matches: 17. CDR3 sequence reads: CASSGNTGVGQEGYTF. The CDR3 bases are TGTGCCAGCAGCGGCAACACAGGGGTGGGGCAGGAGGGCTACACCTTC.

The rearrangement joins TRBV18 to TRBJ1-1, with a tentative D call TRBD1 (5 bases). The CDR3 covers 15 residues. The germline V gene encodes CDR1 KGHSH and CDR2 LQKENI. The ends were cut back, 0 bases at V and 4 bases at J, with 12 bases in the middle. The CDR3 spells CASSPPGGVGTEAFF. DNA of the CDR3: TGTGCCAGCTCACCACCGGGGGGGGTCGGCACTGAAGCTTTCTTT.

V usage is TRBV5-5 and J usage is TRBJ2-5; a possible D gene is TRBD1 (6 bases). Germline assignment: CDR1 SGHKS and CDR2 YYEKEE (reference sequence). This CDR3 has 14 residues. The V gene lost 5 bases and the J gene lost 4 bases, with 15 bases spanning the gap. The CDR3 spells CASSTAGALETQYF. The CDR3 nucleotides are TGTGCCAGCAGTACGGCAGGGGCCCTAGAGACCCAGTACTTC.

The chain joins TRBV30 to TRBJ1-2, with 12 bases identical to TRBD1. V dropped 1 base and J dropped 7; count of bases not matched to a gene: 4. The CDR3 length is 14 residues. CDR1 is GTSNPN, CDR2 SVGIG, per germline (reference sequence). CDR3: CAWSGGTGGVGYTF. The CDR3 bases are TGTGCCTGGAGTGGAGGGACAGGGGGCGTTGGCTACACCTTC.

The rearrangement joins TRBV9 to TRBJ1-1; tentative D call: TRBD1 (6 bases). Trimming cost V 3 bases and J 0 bases, with 12 bases left between them. CDR1 and CDR2 (germline): SGDLS, YYNGEE. The CDR3 loop spans 15 amino acids. CDR3 bases: TGTGCCAGCAGCGAGGGGGGGCAGTTGAACACTGAAGCTTTCTTT. This encodes CASSEGGQLNTEAFF.

V usage is TRBV2 and J usage is TRBJ2-4, with D possibly TRBD1 on 6 matching bases. CDR1 SNHLY and CDR2 FYNNEI come from the germline V gene. The CDR3 spans 13 residues. V was cut by 7 bases and J by 1 base, with 8 bases left in between. The CDR3 DNA follows: TGTGCCAGCACAGGGGATGCCAAAAACATTCAGTACTTC. It codes for CASTGDAKNIQYF.

This chain joins TRBV5-1 and TRBJ2-3; D is unresolved. The CDR3 has 12 amino acids. Trimming left V 4 bases short and J 2 bases short, with 5 bases between. Per the germline V gene, CDR1 is SGHRS and CDR2 is YFSETQ. The CDR3 DNA is TGCGCCAGCAGCCTACCCACAGATACGCAGTATTTT. Translation gives CASSLPTDTQYF.

The chain links TRBV6-4 to TRBJ2-3, with 10 bases aligning to TRBD2. The CDR3 has 15 residues. Per the germline V gene, CDR1 is MRHNA and CDR2 is SNTAGT. J gave up 1 base and V 2 bases, and 0 bases lay outside the gene matches. CDR3 nucleotides: TGTGCCAGCAGTGACGGACTAGCGGGCACAGATACGCAGTATTTT. Protein sequence: CASSDGLAGTDTQYF.

The genes are TRBV5-1 and TRBJ2-7, with 11 bases identical to TRBD1. The V and J ends lost 0 bases and 3 bases, in that order; junction bases with no gene match: 2. This CDR3 contains 15 residues. The V gene's germline CDR1 is SGHRS and CDR2 YFSETQ. The CDR3 nucleotides read TGCGCCAGCAGCTTGGGGACAGGGGGCGACTACGAGCAGTACTTC. As protein: CASSLGTGGDYEQYF.

The J gene is TRBJ2-1, the V gene TRBV29-1; 9 bases are a match to TRBD2. V dropped 4 bases and J dropped 6; count of bases not matched to a gene: 10. The length of the CDR3 is 15 residues. Germline values: CDR1 SQVTM, CDR2 ANQGSEA. CDR3 sequence reads: CSVGALAGLSNEQFF. The CDR3 DNA is TGCAGCGTTGGAGCCCTAGCGGGACTTAGCAATGAGCAGTTCTTC.

V is TRBV15 and J is TRBJ2-3, with TRBD2 as a possible D gene (6 bases). V gave up 5 bases and J gave up 4 bases, with 19 bases separating them. Germline CDR1 is LNHNV and CDR2 is YYDKDF (reference sequence). The CDR3 has 16 amino acids. CDR3 in amino acids: CATSRPGGIGSDTQYF. CDR3 coding DNA: TGTGCCACCAGCCGTCCAGGCGGGATAGGTTCAGATACGCAGTATTTT.

The V call is TRBV4-2, the J call TRBJ1-2; 8 bases map to TRBD1. This CDR3 contains 16 residues. Trimming at V came to 3 bases and at J to 0 bases, leaving 6 bases not matched to a gene. The germline CDR1 and CDR2 sequences are LGHNA and YNFKEQ. The CDR3 region is CASSQEPGQANYGYTF. The CDR3 DNA follows: TGTGCCAGCAGCCAGGAACCGGGACAGGCTAACTATGGCTACACCTTC.